This record concerns one TCR beta chain sequence. The data originate from a study of blood T cell repertoires in COVID-19. Sequencing was performed with immunoSEQ multiplex PCR; in TCRdb, only in-frame clones are kept and a portion is missing. Among about 90,000 clones, about three quarters were seen once, and the ten largest hold around 7%. The specimen was peripheral blood. This receptor was identified in a man in his 70s with acute or convalescent COVID-19.

In DNA, the CDR3 is TGTGCCAGCAACCAGGGCAGGACAGGAGGGTTCCCGCAGTTCTTC. As protein: CASNQGRTGGFPQFF. The V and J genes are TRBV7-3 and TRBJ2-1, with D tentatively TRBD1 (7 bases). This CDR3 is 15 amino acids long. V was clipped by 7 bases and J by 12 bases, with 25 bases between them. Germline values: CDR1 SGHTA, CDR2 FQGTGA.